Included here is one T cell receptor beta chain sequence, with context. Its antigen is undetermined. The read is 3 residues too short to cover the CDR3 end, so that end is filled in from the germline J gene. The data were taken from a study of T cell clonality in common variable immunodeficiency. Germline loops: CDR1 SNHLY, CDR2 FYNNEI. V was clipped by 6 bases and J by 6 bases; unmatched bases: 6. The CDR3 length is 14 residues. CVID subjects were neither ill nor on immunomodulatory or immunosuppressive medication at sampling. The assay was immunoSEQ multiplex PCR, and TCRdb's table has in-frame clones only and misses some. Listed for the sample are about 28,000 clones, none seen a single time. General study results and limits: Authors noted CVID clonality's cause needs subpopulation repertoire sequencing. TCRbeta clonality was increased in CVID versus healthy controls. Common variable immunodeficiency TCR beta sequences reportedly had fewer deletions and N-nucleotide insertions.

This TCR was recovered from a human donor with common variable immunodeficiency. Sequencing was carried out using peripheral blood mononuclear cells. This chain connects TRBV2 to TRBJ1-5; 9 bases map to TRBD1. The CDR3 here is CASRDRGTSQPQHF. The DNA read from the CDR3 is TGTGCCAGCAGGGACAGGGGAACAAGTCAGCCC.